This T cell receptor (beta chain) was identified in a study of radiation and T cells in renal cell carcinoma. Study-wide results and limits: Baseline intratumoral clonotype presence is unknown without pretreatment biopsies.

This CDR3 spans 11 amino acids. Looked up from germline, CDR1 is MNHNS and CDR2 is SASEGT. Between the trimmed V and J ends, which lost 6 bases and 14 bases, there was a span of 13 bases. Time point in this sample: blood 2 weeks post-SBRT. As to treatment: 15 Gy SBRT to primary tumor, nephrectomy 4 weeks later. This renal cell carcinoma was of the clear cell type. Only a few counts were recorded for this clone. The antigen remains undetermined. Sequencing was performed with immunoSEQ multiplex PCR; in TCRdb, only in-frame clones are kept and a portion is missing. The table shows some 150,000 clones, with about 91% occurring only once.

The input for sequencing was blood, taken from a patient whose treatment included radiotherapy and nephrectomy. The chain joins TRBV6-1 to TRBJ1-4; possibly TRBD1 for D (6 bases). This TCR was recovered from a woman aged 45-60 years with renal cell carcinoma. CDR3 DNA: TGTGCCAGCAGCCGCGGACAGCGCCTGTTTTTT. This translates into CASSRGQRLFF.